The subject of this entry is one T cell receptor beta chain. As yet, its antigen is unknown. These data are taken from a study of T cell responses to AZD1222 COVID-19 vaccine. Study-level points and caveats: Repertoire sampling happened only post peak T cell response. Spike-specific TCR depth and breadth grew after two AZD1222 doses. The donor cohort was predominantly white British with a female majority, and clonal diversity may have been underestimated. Seropositive status at baseline applied to only five or six AZD1222 recipients.

The CDR3 sequence is 15 residues long. Germline V lookup: CDR1 MNHEY, CDR2 SMNVEV (reference sequence). Trimming took off 3 bases at V and 1 base at J, with 12 bases between the two ends. Clones were read by immunoSEQ multiplex PCR, and TCRdb kept only the in-frame ones, dropping some. The table includes 130,000 or so clones, about 86% detected once. This material consisted of peripheral blood, taken on day 0 of AZD1222 vaccination. The TCR originated in an adult in good health. The chain links TRBV27 to TRBJ1-1, with D possibly being TRBD1 (5 bases). The CDR3 sequence is CASSFQGGGNTEAFF. CDR3 nucleotides: TGTGCCAGCAGTTTTCAGGGAGGAGGGAACACTGAAGCTTTCTTT.